Described below is a single T cell receptor (beta chain) sequence and its context. The entry originates in a study of blood T cell repertoires in COVID-19. On the study more broadly: Samples taken during acute and convalescent COVID-19 were collected in the United States, Italy and Spain. T cells, B-cell-depleted T cells, or PBMCs provided the cDNA or gDNA that served as material.

As handled by the study authors: Counts of nucleated cells, estimated from reference gene primer amplification, were obtained. TCRdb's copy holds only in-frame clones and misses some; the assay was immunoSEQ multiplex PCR. The V and J calls and clone size come from that table; D and trimming were worked out from the DNA. The table records fewer than 25,000 clones, roughly 90% of them present only once. The CDR3 has 17 amino acids. Trimming shortened V by 5 bases and J by 0 bases, and 16 bases separated the two germline ends. Per the germline V gene, CDR1 is SGHTA and CDR2 is FQGTGA. The source of this sequence is a human donor with acute or convalescent COVID-19. The donor label of this sample is uncertain. The source material was peripheral blood. The chain is built from TRBV7-3 and TRBJ1-4, with D tentatively TRBD1 (5 bases). The CDR3 reads CASSTPSWGATNEKLFF. The DNA of the CDR3 is TGTGCCAGCAGCACACCCTCGTGGGGGGCAACTAATGAAAAACTGTTTTTT.